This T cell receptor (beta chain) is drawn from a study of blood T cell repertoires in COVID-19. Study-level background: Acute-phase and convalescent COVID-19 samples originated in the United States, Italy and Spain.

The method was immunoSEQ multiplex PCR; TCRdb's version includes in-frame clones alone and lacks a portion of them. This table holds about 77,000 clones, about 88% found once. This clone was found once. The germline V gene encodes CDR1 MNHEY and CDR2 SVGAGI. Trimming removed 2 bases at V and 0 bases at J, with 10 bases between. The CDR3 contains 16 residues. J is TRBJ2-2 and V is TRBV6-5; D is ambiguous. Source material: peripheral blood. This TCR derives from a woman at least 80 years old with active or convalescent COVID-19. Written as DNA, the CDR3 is TGTGCCAGCAGTTACGCGACTCTTACGAACACCGGGGAGCTGTTTTTT. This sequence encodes CASSYATLTNTGELFF.